The 20 T cell receptor beta chains below were found in one sample sequenced in a study of blood T cell repertoires in COVID-19 (dated by TCRdb to 2020 to 2021). Library construction relied on the immunoSEQ multiplex PCR assay. Held by TCRdb, this immuneACCESS table contains in-frame sequences only and omits some clones. Under half of the omission traces to an unresolved V gene where checked; the cause of the rest is unknown. In all, the sample holds 65,000 to 75,000 clones, and 75% to 85% of those were seen once. About 16% of the sample belongs to the ten largest clones. Sequencing was done on a sample of peripheral blood. The receptors shown here come from a human donor in a cohort sampled during active COVID-19.

This rearrangement joins TRBV18 to TRBJ1-2; the match to TRBD1 covers 8 bases. This CDR3 has 15 residues. Germline V CDR1 and CDR2: KGHSH, LQKENI. The V segment lost 2 bases and the J segment 1 base; nucleotides outside the gene matches: 3. The CDR3 sequence is CASSPAGQVNYGYTF. CDR3 coding DNA: TGTGCCAGCTCACCAGCGGGACAGGTTAACTATGGCTACACCTTC. Combining the CDR3 with reference TRBV18 and TRBJ1-2 gives the whole variable domain NAGVMQNPRHLVRRRGQEARLRCSPMKGHSHVYWYRQLPEEGLKFMVYLQKENIIDESGMPKERFSAEFPKEGPSILRIQQVVRGDSAAYFCASSPAGQVNYGYTFGSGTRLTVV.

A remark on this clone: One junction end disagrees with the germline gene, perhaps due to a read error. J is TRBJ2-7 and V is TRBV10-1; TRBD2 might be the D (5 bases). Germline loops: CDR1 WNHNN, CDR2 SYGVQD (reference sequence). The CDR3 sequence is 13 residues long. CDR3 coding DNA: TGCACCAGCAGTGGATCGGGAACTTACGAGCAGTACTTC. This translates into CTSSGSGTYEQYF.

The rearrangement uses TRBV29-1 and TRBJ2-3; 8 nucleotides match TRBD2. Germline V CDR1 and CDR2: SQVTM, ANQGSEA. The CDR3 extends over 15 amino acids. J gave up 8 bases and V 6 bases, and 16 bases lay outside the gene matches. In nucleotides, the CDR3 is TGCAGCGTCTCCACCCCCGGGAGGGCCGCAGGTACGCAGTATTTT. It encodes CSVSTPGRAAGTQYF.

V is TRBV4-1 and J is TRBJ2-3, with TRBD2 identical over 8 bases. CDR3 length: 16 residues. V dropped 0 bases and J dropped 5; count of bases not matched to a gene: 7. Germline V gene sequence: CDR1 MGHRA, CDR2 YSYEKL. CDR3 coding DNA: TGCGCCAGCAGCCAAGATTACTCGGGAGGGCAAGATACGCAGTATTTT. Translated: CASSQDYSGGQDTQYF.

A few counts support this clone. The chain uses TRBV14 and TRBJ1-1; D is uncertain. There are 14 residues in the CDR3. CDR1 is SGHDN, CDR2 FVKESK, per germline. V was cut by 4 bases and J by 1 base, with 10 bases left in between. CDR3 coding DNA: TGTGCCAGCAGCCTTCTTGTCCCGAACACTGAAGCTTTCTTT. This translates into CASSLLVPNTEAFF.

V gene TRBV5-6 combines with J gene TRBJ2-1, with D unresolved. Germline values: CDR1 SGHDT, CDR2 YYEEEE. The CDR3 covers 12 residues. Trimming removed 1 base at V and 9 bases at J, with 8 bases between. The CDR3 nucleotides are TGTGCCAGCAGCTTGACGTGGAGTGAGCAGTTCTTC. Its protein is CASSLTWSEQFF.

This sequence joins TRBV7-9 and TRBJ1-4; 7 positions agree with TRBD1. Trimming at V came to 1 base and at J to 6 bases, leaving 8 bases not matched to a gene. CDR1 and CDR2 from the germline V gene are SEHNR and FQNEAQ (reference sequence). This CDR3 contains 16 residues. This CDR3 reads CASSLGNAGTDEKLFF. The CDR3 nucleotides are TGTGCCAGCAGCTTAGGCAATGCCGGGACAGATGAAAAACTGTTTTTT.

The CDR3 region has the DNA TGTGCCTGGAGTGCTGGACAGGGGCACGAAAAACTGTTTTTT. This gives the protein CAWSAGQGHEKLFF. This chain connects TRBV30 to TRBJ1-4; the match to TRBD1 covers 9 bases. V lost 1 base and J lost 8; bases outside the gene matches: 5. CDR1 GTSNPN and CDR2 SVGIG come from the germline V gene (reference sequence). The length of the CDR3 is 14 residues.

The chain is built from TRBV10-2 and TRBJ2-4, with D possibly matching TRBD2 (6 bases). Between the trimmed V and J ends, which lost 4 bases and 8 bases, there was a span of 15 bases. Germline values: CDR1 WSHSY, CDR2 SAAADI. This CDR3 comprises 14 residues. Written as DNA, the CDR3 is TGCGCCAGCAGTGGGACTATGTTGGGGTACATTCAGTACTTC. It translates to CASSGTMLGYIQYF.

The chain is built from TRBV19 and TRBJ2-1; TRBD2 aligns across 8 bases. This CDR3 comprises 12 residues. The V segment lost 4 bases and the J segment 8 bases; nucleotides outside the gene matches: 1. Looked up from germline, CDR1 is LNHDA and CDR2 is SQIVND (reference sequence). The CDR3 region is CASSRREDEQFF. The CDR3 DNA reads TGTGCCAGTAGTAGGCGGGAGGATGAGCAGTTCTTC.

V and J are TRBV5-8 and TRBJ2-7, with a tentative D call TRBD2 (5 bases). Germline assignment: CDR1 SGHTS and CDR2 YDEGEE. The ends were cut back, 5 bases at V and 3 bases at J, with 9 bases in the middle. The CDR3 covers 12 residues. CDR3 protein: CASRGVSYEQYF. CDR3 nucleotide sequence: TGTGCCAGCAGGGGAGTTAGCTACGAGCAGTACTTC.

V is TRBV4-1 and J is TRBJ2-1; 7 nucleotides match TRBD2. J gave up 0 bases and V 0 bases, and 8 bases lay outside the gene matches. This CDR3 has 18 residues. The germline CDR1 and CDR2 sequences are MGHRA and YSYEKL. DNA of the CDR3: TGCGCCAGCAGCCAAGATAGGGCTAGCGGCCCCTCCTACAATGAGCAGTTCTTC. It codes for CASSQDRASGPSYNEQFF.

The chain couples TRBV5-1 to TRBJ2-5, with D possibly being TRBD1 (5 bases). The CDR3 has 14 amino acids. Germline CDR1 is SGHRS and CDR2 is YFSETQ. V was cut by 3 bases and J by 3 bases, with 12 bases left in between. The CDR3 region is CASSSEPGKETQYF. In DNA, the CDR3 is TGCGCCAGCAGCTCGGAGCCAGGGAAAGAGACCCAGTACTTC.

The V call is TRBV11-2, the J call TRBJ1-6, with D possibly being TRBD1 (6 bases). Germline CDR1 and CDR2: SGHAT and FQNNGV. The CDR3 length is 15 residues. V was cut by 1 base and J by 7 bases, with 11 bases left in between. The CDR3 bases are TGTGCCAGCAGCTTAGGGGGGCGGGGGAATTCACCCCTCCACTTT. Encoded protein: CASSLGGRGNSPLHF.

This chain links TRBV5-1 with TRBJ2-1; perhaps TRBD2 as D (5 bases). Germline-derived CDR1 and CDR2 are SGHRS and YFSETQ. V gave up 0 bases and J gave up 8 bases, with 15 bases separating them. The CDR3 has 15 residues. This CDR3 reads CASSLELGLQDEQFF. The CDR3 DNA sequence: TGCGCCAGCAGCTTGGAATTAGGACTGCAAGATGAGCAGTTCTTC.

The rearrangement links TRBV10-3 to TRBJ2-2, with a tentative D call TRBD2 (5 bases). CDR1 is ENHRY, CDR2 SYGVKD, per germline. V gave up 2 bases and J gave up 6 bases, with 10 bases separating them. The CDR3 spans 14 residues. CDR3 nucleotide sequence: TGTGCCATCAGTGAGGCGAGGGCCCCCGGGGAGCTGTTTTTT. Its translation is CAISEARAPGELFF.

The rearrangement links TRBV4-3 to TRBJ2-7; 9 nucleotides line up with TRBD2. The trim removed 1 base at V and 3 bases at J, leaving 13 bases unmatched. From germline, CDR1 is LGHNA and CDR2 YSLEER. This CDR3 spans 18 amino acids. The CDR3 coding sequence is TGCGCCAGCAGCCAAGTTCCCATCTCCGCGGGAGGGCTCTACGAGCAGTACTTC. As protein: CASSQVPISAGGLYEQYF.

The rearrangement uses TRBV10-2 and TRBJ2-1; 13 bases are shared with TRBD2. CDR3 length equals 14 residues. Germline lookup yields CDR1 WSHSY and CDR2 SAAADI. V trimming: 7 bases; J trimming: 9 bases; junction bases outside the gene matches: 6. The chain's CDR3 is CASTRTSGSVEQFF. CDR3 DNA: TGCGCCAGCACTCGGACTAGCGGGAGTGTTGAGCAGTTCTTC.

V and J are TRBV7-9 and TRBJ1-2; a weak D match, TRBD1 (5 bases). Germline V gene sequence: CDR1 SEHNR, CDR2 FQNEAQ (reference sequence). V was clipped by 0 bases and J by 4 bases, with 12 bases between them. The CDR3 totals 15 residues. This chain's CDR3 is CASSLAIGDFYGYTF. CDR3 DNA: TGTGCCAGCAGCTTAGCGATAGGGGATTTCTATGGCTACACCTTC.

The V call is TRBV2, the J call TRBJ2-5; tentatively, D is TRBD1 (6 bases). Trimming removed 7 bases from V and 5 bases from J, with 17 bases in between. Germline V gene data show CDR1 as SNHLY and CDR2 as FYNNEI. The CDR3 loop spans 14 amino acids. CDR3 nucleotide sequence: TGTGCCAGCATCCAGGGGAGAGGCTTGGAGACCCAGTACTTC. Its protein product is CASIQGRGLETQYF.